This T cell receptor beta chain was sequenced for a study of regulatory T cells in long-lasting Graves disease. The V end was cut by 5 bases, the J end by 4 bases, with 18 bases between. Germline V lookup: CDR1 DFQATT, CDR2 SNEGSKA (reference sequence). This CDR3 region has 14 residues. CDR3 regions were amplified by Arm-PCR using iRepertoire HTBI primers to build TCR beta libraries. Methods used by the authors: Detected in the samples were around 62 TRBV and more than 11 TRBJ segments. One entry per CDR3 protein, called by TCRdb with MiXCR from the multiplex PCR reads. The V and J calls come from TCRdb's annotation, not from the publication. The repertoire has about 540,000 distinct CDR3 sequences, approximately 13% of them found once; the top ten carry 10%. Time point reported: newly diagnosed GD, antithyroid drugs for less than 3 months. Researchers made the TCR library from RNA that was extracted from PBMCs.

These same records also appear under a second study, on T cells in Graves' hyperthyroidism and ophthalmopathy. That source notes: The primer set for the first-round RT-PCR of the TCR CDR3 was HTBI. Before onset, ophthalmopathy was predicted by the model a median about 6.2 months earlier.

The TCR was taken from a man aged 30 to 45 with Graves disease. The sample was peripheral blood mononuclear cells (PBMCs), taken at new diagnosis, from a patient treated with antithyroid drugs. This chain connects TRBV20-1 to TRBJ2-7, with D maybe TRBD1 (8 bases). CDR3 loop: CSAPGQGGSYEQYF. CDR3 DNA: TGCAGTGCTCCCGGACAGGGAGGGTCGTACGAGCAGTACTTC.